This T cell receptor beta chain was retrieved from a study of blood T cell repertoires in COVID-19. The wider study: Material from acute and convalescent COVID-19 was sourced from the United States, Italy and Spain.

Some clones are missing from TCRdb's copy, which holds only in-frame ones; the method was immunoSEQ multiplex PCR. The sample includes more than 300,000 clones, around 91% of them seen just once. Trimming removed 0 bases at V and 1 base at J, with 7 bases between. The CDR3 contains 14 residues. Looked up from germline, CDR1 is SGHNT and CDR2 is YYREEE (reference sequence). This clone appeared a single time. The TCR sequence derives from a woman aged 18-29 years who had recovered from COVID-19. Input material: peripheral blood. The chain couples TRBV5-4 to TRBJ1-1, with D hard to call. CDR3 bases: TGTGCCAGCAGCTTGGGCACCGGGAACACTGAAGCTTTCTTT. Protein: CASSLGTGNTEAFF. Looking up the rest from reference TRBV5-4 and TRBJ1-1 gives the full variable domain: ETGVTQSPTHLIKTRGQQVTLRCSSQSGHNTVSWYQQALGQGPQFIFQYYREEENGRGNFPPRFSGLQFPNYSSELNVNALELDDSALYLCASSLGTGNTEAFFGQGTRLTVV.